The 32 T cell receptor beta chains in this list originate from one sample, sequenced in a study of blood T cell repertoires in COVID-19. Sequencing was performed with immunoSEQ multiplex PCR; in TCRdb, only in-frame clones are kept and a portion is missing. The sample includes over 350,000 clones, 88% of them seen just once. The sample taken for sequencing was PBMCs or T cells enriched from blood (not recorded which). The receptors shown here come from a woman aged 18-35 years who had recovered from COVID-19.

This clone was seen a few times. The rearrangement joins TRBV9 to TRBJ1-2; D not resolved. The V end lost 0 bases, the J end lost 4 bases, and 10 bases lay between the germline ends. The germline V gene has CDR1 SGDLS and CDR2 YYNGEE. CDR3 length: 14 residues. DNA for the CDR3: TGTGCCAGCAGCGTAGGTGGCAGGCCCTATGGCTACACCTTC. Encoded protein: CASSVGGRPYGYTF.

CDR3 DNA: TGTGCCAGCAGCTTTGAGGGGGCGGATTCGGCTTTCTTT. This gives the protein CASSFEGADSAFF. The gene calls are TRBV11-1 and TRBJ1-1; 7 nucleotides agree with TRBD1. J lost 11 bases, V lost 3 bases, and 9 bases had no gene match. The CDR3 has 13 residues. Germline loops: CDR1 SGHAT, CDR2 FQDESV (reference sequence).

The rearrangement links TRBV7-9 to TRBJ1-1, with TRBD1 as a possible D gene (5 bases). V gave up 1 base and J gave up 5 bases, with 8 bases separating them. The CDR3 contains 13 residues. Germline V gene sequence: CDR1 SEHNR, CDR2 FQNEAQ (reference sequence). This CDR3 is CASSLGQKTEAFF. CDR3 DNA sequence: TGTGCCAGCAGCTTAGGACAGAAGACTGAAGCTTTCTTT.

This chain connects TRBV28 to TRBJ1-5; 7 bases match TRBD1. V lost 1 base, J lost 9 bases, and 18 bases stayed unmatched. Germline V gene sequence: CDR1 MDHEN, CDR2 SYDVKM. The CDR3 extends over 18 amino acids. The CDR3, as DNA: TGTGCCAGCAGTTTATCCGGGTTAATTCAGGGGGGCTCGAGGCCCCAGCATTTT. Translated, it gives CASSLSGLIQGGSRPQHF.

CDR3 protein: CASSRGTVIDTQYF. CDR3 DNA sequence: TGTGCCAGCAGCCGCGGGACAGTTATAGATACGCAGTATTTT. V and J are TRBV5-6 and TRBJ2-3; tentatively, D is TRBD1 (7 bases). The germline V gene has CDR1 SGHDT and CDR2 YYEEEE. V lost 4 bases and J 5 bases, leaving 14 bases between the germline ends. The CDR3 contains 14 residues.

The V gene is TRBV5-1, the J gene TRBJ1-1; 8 bases match TRBD1. Germline CDR1 reads SGHRS; CDR2 reads YFSETQ. This CDR3 has 16 amino acids. Losses at the gene ends were 5 bases for V and 4 bases for J; bases not matched to a gene: 13. The CDR3 protein is CASRRTVGQGSTEAFF. The CDR3 DNA is TGCGCCAGCAGAAGAACCGTAGGACAGGGATCCACTGAAGCTTTCTTT.

The chain links TRBV29-1 to TRBJ1-1; a weak D match, TRBD1 (6 bases). The V end lost 3 bases, the J end lost 2 bases, and 10 bases lay between the germline ends. Germline V gives CDR1 SQVTM, CDR2 ANQGSEA. This CDR3 has 13 residues. The chain's CDR3 is CSVEGTLNTEAFF. The CDR3, as DNA: TGCAGCGTTGAGGGGACACTCAACACTGAAGCTTTCTTT.

The chain recombines TRBV4-1 with TRBJ2-1; weak D call: TRBD2 (7 bases). The germline V and J ends were trimmed by 4 bases and 4 bases, with 11 bases remaining between them. Germline CDR1 and CDR2: MGHRA and YSYEKL. The CDR3 is 14 amino acids. The CDR3 protein is CASSRGGRYNEQFF. CDR3 nucleotides: TGCGCCAGCAGCCGGGGGGGCCGTTACAATGAGCAGTTCTTC.

This chain joins TRBV25-1 and TRBJ1-1; weak D call: TRBD1 (6 bases). The ends were cut back, 5 bases at V and 2 bases at J, with 24 bases in the middle. This CDR3 comprises 18 residues. Germline V gene data show CDR1 as MGHDK and CDR2 as SYGVNS. CDR3 nucleotide sequence: TGTGCCAGCAGTCCCTTAGAGACCACCGGGACATACAACACTGAAGCTTTCTTT. Amino acids: CASSPLETTGTYNTEAFF. The variable domain in full, completed from reference TRBV25-1 and TRBJ1-1, reads EADIYQTPRYLVIGTGKKITLECSQTMGHDKMYWYQQDPGMELHLIHYSYGVNSTEKGDLSSESTVSRIRTEHFPLTLESARPSHTSQYLCASSPLETTGTYNTEAFFGQGTRLTVV.

The chain employs TRBV27 and TRBJ2-5; 8 nucleotides agree with TRBD1. Trimming cost V 4 bases and J 6 bases; bases outside gene matches: 7. Germline V gene data show CDR1 as MNHEY and CDR2 as SMNVEV (reference sequence). The CDR3 sequence is 14 residues long. CDR3 region: CASSWGQGAKTQYF. CDR3 bases: TGTGCCAGCAGTTGGGGTCAGGGGGCAAAGACCCAGTACTTC.

This clone has more than one count but fewer than ten. The rearrangement uses TRBV18 and TRBJ2-7; 10 bases agree with TRBD2. This CDR3 contains 15 residues. The V gene end was trimmed by 5 bases and the J gene end by 4 bases; junction bases not matched to a gene: 8. Germline CDR1 is KGHSH and CDR2 is LQKENI. CDR3 DNA sequence: TGTGCCAGCTCATCCCCCGATAGCGGGGGGTACGAGCAGTACTTC. Residues: CASSSPDSGGYEQYF.

The genes are TRBV27 and TRBJ1-1; maybe TRBD1 (5 bases). V was cut by 3 bases and J by 5 bases, with 16 bases left in between. CDR1 MNHEY and CDR2 SMNVEV come from the germline V gene (reference sequence). The CDR3 totals 15 residues. The CDR3 is CASSFVGGTWTEAFF. CDR3 DNA sequence: TGTGCCAGCAGTTTCGTCGGGGGAACGTGGACTGAAGCTTTCTTT.

V gene TRBV28 combines with J gene TRBJ2-7, with 7 bases matching TRBD1. This CDR3 contains 14 residues. Trimming removed 6 bases from V and 3 bases from J; junction bases left unmatched: 8. Germline lookup yields CDR1 MDHEN and CDR2 SYDVKM. Here the CDR3 DNA reads TGTGCCAGCAGCCCGGGACAGAGACTCTACGAGCAGTACTTC. Its protein product is CASSPGQRLYEQYF.

The J gene is TRBJ1-3, the V gene TRBV19; 12 nucleotides match TRBD1. Unmatched junction bases numbered 10, after V lost 7 bases and J lost 0 bases. CDR3 length equals 18 residues. The germline V gene encodes CDR1 LNHDA and CDR2 SQIVND (reference sequence). The CDR3 DNA is TGTGCCAGTAATCCCGGGACAGGGGGCCCGTTCTCTGGAAACACCATATATTTT. It codes for CASNPGTGGPFSGNTIYF. The variable domain in full, completed from reference TRBV19 and TRBJ1-3, reads DGGITQSPKYLFRKEGQNVTLSCEQNLNHDAMYWYRQDPGQGLRLIYYSQIVNDFQKGDIAEGYSVSREKKESFPLTVTSAQKNPTAFYLCASNPGTGGPFSGNTIYFGEGSWLTVV.

V usage is TRBV19 and J usage is TRBJ2-4, with D maybe TRBD2 (5 bases). V lost 6 bases to trimming and J lost 3 bases, with 15 bases between them. Germline V gene sequence: CDR1 LNHDA, CDR2 SQIVND (reference sequence). The CDR3 is 15 residues long. CDR3 protein: CASRSRGRGKNIQYF. CDR3 coding DNA: TGTGCCAGTAGGTCTCGGGGAAGAGGCAAAAACATTCAGTACTTC.

This chain connects TRBV12-3 or TRBV12-4 to TRBJ1-2; D not resolved. This CDR3 is 13 amino acids long. Trimming cost V 7 bases and J 8 bases, with 17 bases left between them. The CDR3 DNA is TGTGCCAGCACCAGAGGGCCATCCAGGGGCTACACCTTC. Translation gives CASTRGPSRGYTF.

This clone was picked up one time. V and J are TRBV5-4 and TRBJ1-3, with 7 bases that match TRBD1. The CDR3 contains 17 residues. Losses at the gene ends were 4 bases for V and 2 bases for J; bases not matched to a gene: 12. CDR1 is SGHNT and CDR2 is YYREEE in the germline V gene (reference sequence). The CDR3 DNA follows: TGTGCCAGCAGCCCGAGCCTATTCGGGACAGCTGGAAACACCATATATTTT. This encodes CASSPSLFGTAGNTIYF.

For this clone: This sample includes further DNA sequences coding for the same CDR3. The gene calls are TRBV9 and TRBJ2-1; 9 nucleotides align to TRBD2. Germline loops: CDR1 SGDLS, CDR2 YYNGEE. Trimming at V came to 0 bases and at J to 8 bases, leaving 6 bases not matched to a gene. The CDR3 covers 15 residues. The CDR3, as DNA: TGTGCCAGCAGCGTAGAGGGACTAGCTGCGGATGAGCAGTTCTTC. Protein sequence: CASSVEGLAADEQFF.

This clone was counted between two and nine times. The V gene is TRBV30, the J gene TRBJ1-2, with 7 nucleotides matching TRBD1. The V segment lost 0 bases and the J segment 0 bases; nucleotides outside the gene matches: 1. This CDR3 contains 14 residues. Germline loops: CDR1 GTSNPN, CDR2 SVGIG (reference sequence). Here the CDR3 reads CAWSVDRPNYGYTF. CDR3 coding DNA: TGTGCCTGGAGTGTGGACAGGCCTAACTATGGCTACACCTTC.

The rearrangement uses TRBV6-5 and TRBJ1-2; a possible D gene is TRBD1 (5 bases). Germline CDR1 is MNHEY and CDR2 is SVGAGI. V dropped 0 bases and J dropped 4 bases, with 9 bases sitting between them. This CDR3 is built from 14 residues. The CDR3 sequence: CASSYSRGFYGYTF. CDR3 DNA sequence: TGTGCCAGCAGTTACTCTCGGGGGTTCTATGGCTACACCTTC.

The CDR3 spells CASSPPYIRAGELFF. The CDR3 DNA sequence: TGTGCCAGCAGCCCTCCGTATATTCGGGCCGGGGAGCTGTTTTTT. This rearrangement joins TRBV7-9 to TRBJ2-2; no clear D gene. Deletions cut 5 bases from V and 6 bases from J, with 16 bases between. Germline CDR1 SEHNR, CDR2 FQNEAQ (reference sequence). The CDR3 extends over 15 amino acids. Filled out from reference TRBV7-9 and TRBJ2-2, the complete variable domain reads DTGVSQNPRHKITKRGQNVTFRCDPISEHNRLYWYRQTLGQGPEFLTYFQNEAQLEKSRLLSDRFSAERPKGSFSTLEIQRTEQGDSAMYLCASSPPYIRAGELFFGEGSRLTVL.

The V call is TRBV5-8, the J call TRBJ2-5; D uncertain. Germline V CDR1 and CDR2: SGHTS, YDEGEE. The CDR3 covers 14 residues. Trimming cost V 4 bases and J 1 base, with 11 bases left between them. The CDR3 loop is CASSAVLLQETQYF. Here the CDR3 DNA reads TGTGCCAGCAGCGCCGTCCTACTCCAAGAGACCCAGTACTTC.

The V gene is TRBV4-1, the J gene TRBJ2-1; D is ambiguous. CDR1 is MGHRA, CDR2 YSYEKL, per germline. This CDR3 has 13 residues. V lost 0 bases and J 9 bases, leaving 9 bases between the germline ends. The CDR3 nucleotides read TGCGCCAGCAGCCAAGACTGGGCTCCTGAGCAGTTCTTC. As protein: CASSQDWAPEQFF.

This clone was counted a single time. CDR3 sequence: CASSQFTGTRFSGANVLTF. In DNA, the CDR3 is TGTGCCAGCAGCCAGTTTACAGGGACCCGTTTCTCTGGGGCCAACGTCCTGACTTTC. The chain recombines TRBV3-1 (or the pseudogene TRBV3-2) with TRBJ2-6; weak D call: TRBD1 (6 bases). Trimming pared 3 bases from V and 0 bases from J, leaving 18 bases between. The CDR3 is 19 residues long. Germline V gene lookup returns CDR1 LGHDT and CDR2 YNNKEL (reference sequence).

V gene TRBV7-8 combines with J gene TRBJ2-2; TRBD1 might be the D (6 bases). The CDR3 spans 20 residues. Trimming removed 5 bases at V and 5 bases at J, with 30 bases between. Germline-derived CDR1 and CDR2 are SGHVS and FQNEAQ. The CDR3 bases are TGTGCCAGCAGCACCCGTCCCGGGACATTTATGACTGGAGTTACCGGGGAGCTGTTTTTT. Translation gives CASSTRPGTFMTGVTGELFF.

This clone was seen only once. Sequence at one end of the junction differs from germline and may be a read error. V is TRBV7-8 and J is TRBJ2-7, with D uncertain. Germline CDR1 reads SGHVS; CDR2 reads FQNEAQ. The CDR3 runs 13 residues. The CDR3 region is CASAPQARIWVVF. CDR3 DNA: TGTGCCAGCGCACCCCAGGCCAGGATTTGGGTAGTTTTC.

This clone has only one observation. The rearrangement joins TRBV11-2 to TRBJ1-2; perhaps TRBD1 as D (6 bases). The germline gives CDR1 SGHAT, CDR2 FQNNGV. Trimming pared 5 bases from V and 7 bases from J, leaving 14 bases between. The CDR3 runs 13 residues. The CDR3 bases are TGTGCCAGCAGCCCCCGCAGGGGCACTGGCTACACCTTC. Translated, it gives CASSPRRGTGYTF.

This rearrangement joins TRBV11-1 to TRBJ2-2; D gene uncertain. Trimming removed 3 bases from V and 7 bases from J, with 9 bases in between. The CDR3 runs 13 residues. Germline CDR1 SGHAT, CDR2 FQDESV (reference sequence). CDR3 nucleotides: TGTGCCAGCAGCTTTGTTTCTTACGGGGAGCTGTTTTTT. It is translated as CASSFVSYGELFF. The full variable domain, rest sourced from reference TRBV11-1 and TRBJ2-2, is EAEVAQSPRYKITEKSQAVAFWCDPISGHATLYWYRQILGQGPELLVQFQDESVVDDSQLPKDRFSAERLKGVDSTLKIQPAELGDSAMYLCASSFVSYGELFFGEGSRLTVL.

V and J are TRBV7-2 and TRBJ1-1, with a weak D call TRBD1 (5 bases). The CDR3 consists of 15 residues. Trimming cost V 0 bases and J 0 bases, with 8 bases left between them. Germline lookup yields CDR1 SGHTA and CDR2 FQGNSA. CDR3 DNA: TGTGCCAGCAGCTTAGCTACAGGCCTGAACACTGAAGCTTTCTTT. Translating gives CASSLATGLNTEAFF.

V gene TRBV5-1 combines with J gene TRBJ1-6; 9 nucleotides match TRBD1. The germline gives CDR1 SGHRS, CDR2 YFSETQ. This CDR3 is built from 16 residues. Trimming took 0 bases from V and 3 from J; bases not matched to a gene: 1. The CDR3 coding sequence is TGCGCCAGCAGCTTGGAGGGACAGGGCTATAATTCACCCCTCCACTTT. This encodes CASSLEGQGYNSPLHF. Together with reference TRBV5-1 and TRBJ1-6, the CDR3 gives the full variable domain: KAGVTQTPRYLIKTRGQQVTLSCSPISGHRSVSWYQQTPGQGLQFLFEYFSETQRNKGNFPGRFSGRQFSNSRSEMNVSTLELGDSALYLCASSLEGQGYNSPLHFGNGTRLTVT.

To note about this clone: One end of the junction fails to match germline, which may point to a read error. The CDR3, as DNA: TGTGCCAGCAGCAAGGGACTAGCGGGGGGGAAACGGGCAGATGCGCAGTATTTT. Its protein product is CASSKGLAGGKRADAQYF. This chain links TRBV11-2 with TRBJ2-3, with TRBD2 matching 16 bases. Per germline, CDR1 SGHAT and CDR2 FQNNGV. The CDR3 is 18 amino acids.

The chain uses TRBV11-2 and TRBJ2-7, with D uncertain. With 2 bases removed from V and 2 bases from J, the gap between germline ends came to 4 bases. The CDR3 spans 12 residues. Germline CDR1 reads SGHAT; CDR2 reads FQNNGV. The CDR3 region has the DNA TGTGCCAGCAGCTTACCCACCTACGAGCAGTACTTC. It is translated as CASSLPTYEQYF.